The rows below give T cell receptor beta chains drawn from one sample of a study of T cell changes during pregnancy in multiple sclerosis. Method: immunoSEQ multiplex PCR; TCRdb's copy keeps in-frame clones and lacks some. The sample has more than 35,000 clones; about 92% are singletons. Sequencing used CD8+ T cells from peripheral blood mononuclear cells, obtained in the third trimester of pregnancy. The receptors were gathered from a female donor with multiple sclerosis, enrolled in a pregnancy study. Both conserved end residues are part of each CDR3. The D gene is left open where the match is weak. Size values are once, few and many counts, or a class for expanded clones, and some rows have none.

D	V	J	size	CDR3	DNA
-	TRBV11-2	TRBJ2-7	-	CASAGGTYEQYF	TGTGCCAGCGCAGGGGGGACCTACGAGCAGTACTTC
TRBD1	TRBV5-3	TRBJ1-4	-	CARPDRVVEKLFF	TGTGCCAGACCGGACAGGGTGGTTGAAAAACTGTTTTTT
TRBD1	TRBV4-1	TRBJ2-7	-	CASSQDRAGTGPGGQYF	TGCGCCAGCAGCCAAGATCGCGCCGGGACAGGGCCCGGAGGGCAGTACTTC
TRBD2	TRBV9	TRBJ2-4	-	CASSPRPLGAGGPSIQYF	TGTGCCAGCAGCCCAAGGCCCCTTGGAGCGGGGGGGCCAAGCATTCAGTACTTC
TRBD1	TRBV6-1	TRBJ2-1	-	CASSVPGQGGNEQFF	TGTGCCAGCAGTGTCCCGGGACAGGGAGGCAATGAGCAGTTCTTC
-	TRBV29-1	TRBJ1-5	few	CSALFRDSTGDSNQPQHF	TGCAGCGCCCTTTTCCGGGACTCCACGGGGGATAGCAATCAGCCCCAGCATTTT
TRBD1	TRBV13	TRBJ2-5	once	CASSSGTAETQYF	TGTGCCAGCAGCTCCGGGACAGCGGAGACCCAGTACTTC
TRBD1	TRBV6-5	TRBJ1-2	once	CASSYTGQGEYGYTF	TGTGCCAGCAGTTACACAGGACAGGGCGAATATGGCTACACCTTC
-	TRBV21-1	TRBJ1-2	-	CASSLPGQNYGYTF	TGTGCCAGCAGCCTGCCGGGACAGAACTATGGCTACACCTTC
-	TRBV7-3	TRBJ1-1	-	CASSLTSGQEAFF	TGTGCCAGCAGCTTAACCAGCGGCCAGGAAGCTTTCTTT
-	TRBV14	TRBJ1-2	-	CASSQVELNYGYTF	TGTGCCAGCAGCCAAGTTGAGCTGAACTATGGCTACACCTTC
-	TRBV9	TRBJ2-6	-	CASRDSPSSGANVLTF	TGTGCCAGCAGGGACAGTCCTAGCTCTGGGGCCAACGTCCTGACTTTC
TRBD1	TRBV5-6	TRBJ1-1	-	CASSHRGVTEAFF	TGTGCCAGCAGCCACAGGGGAGTTACTGAAGCTTTCTTT
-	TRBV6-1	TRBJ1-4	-	CASSDRQGMGTNEKLFF	TGTGCCAGCAGTGATAGGCAGGGGATGGGTACTAATGAAAAACTGTTTTTT
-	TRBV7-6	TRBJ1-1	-	CASSSKPWTRAGSTEAFF	TGTGCCAGCAGCTCTAAGCCGTGGACCAGGGCGGGAAGCACTGAAGCTTTCTTT
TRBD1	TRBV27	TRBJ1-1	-	CASSLRGGPTEAFF	TGTGCCAGCAGTTTACGAGGGGGCCCCACTGAAGCTTTCTTT